These T cell receptor beta chains were read from a single sample in a study of shared clonotypes between healthy human individuals. Sequenced by immunoSEQ multiplex PCR; TCRdb stores in-frame clones only, minus some. The sample carries around 560,000 clones, 85% to 95% recorded once. Sequencing input: naive CD8+ T cells sorted from blood. The origin of the receptors is a woman aged 25 to 39 in good health. CDR3s include the opening cysteine and the closing phenylalanine or tryptophan. D genes are given only for firm matches. Not every row has a clone size; where given, it reads once, few, many or a size class.

d_call j_call v_call clone_size cdr3_nt cdr3_aa
TRBD2 TRBJ2-7 TRBV19 - TGTGCCAGTAGTATACTAGCGGACTCCTACGAGCAGTACTTC CASSILADSYEQYF
TRBD1 TRBJ2-2 TRBV5-4 - TGTGCCAGCTCTTTAGGGACAGCGAACACCGGGGAGCTGTTTTTT CASSLGTANTGELFF
- TRBJ2-4 TRBV2 - TGTGCCAGCGGAGACTACATTCAGTACTTC CASGDYIQYF
TRBD2 TRBJ2-3 TRBV30 - TGTGCCTGGAGCTATCTAGCGGGAGATGGAGATACGCAGTATTTT CAWSYLAGDGDTQYF
- TRBJ1-1 TRBV6-1 - TGTGCCAGCAGGGACGCCACAGGGTTCGCTTTCTTT CASRDATGFAFF
TRBD1 TRBJ2-7 TRBV5-5 - TGTGCCAGCAGCTTGATACAGGGGGCGGGAATCGAGCAGTACTTC CASSLIQGAGIEQYF
TRBD1 TRBJ2-7 TRBV27 once TGTGCCAGCAGCTGGGGCGGGACAGGGTACCACGAGCAGTACTTC CASSWGGTGYHEQYF
- TRBJ2-3 TRBV28 - TGTGCCAGCAGTTTAGTCGGGGCGAGCACAGATACGCAGTATTTT CASSLVGASTDTQYF
- TRBJ2-3 TRBV7-5 once TGTGTCAGAAGCTTACGGGTGGGGAAGACGGGCACAGATACGCAGTATTTT CVRSLRVGKTGTDTQYF
- TRBJ2-2 TRBV4-1 - TGCGCCAGCAGCCAACCCGGATGGGGGGTCGGGGAGCTGTTTTTT CASSQPGWGVGELFF
TRBD1 TRBJ2-7 TRBV9 - TGTGCCAGCAGCGGTGGCGTTTCCGGGACAGGGGTCTACGAGCAGTACTTC CASSGGVSGTGVYEQYF
- TRBJ2-7 TRBV7-6 - TGTGCCAGCAGCTTAGCGGGGGGGCCCCACGAGCAGTACTTC CASSLAGGPHEQYF
- TRBJ2-3 TRBV27 - TGTGCCAGCAGTTTACTAGGTTCGACAGATACGCAGTATTTT CASSLLGSTDTQYF
TRBD2 TRBJ2-3 TRBV7-2 - TGTGCCAGCAGCTTGTATGGGACTAGCCCAGATACGCAGTATTTT CASSLYGTSPDTQYF
TRBD1 TRBJ2-7 TRBV27 once TGTGCCAGCAGTTCTCGGGACAGCTACTACGAGCAGTACTTC CASSSRDSYYEQYF
- TRBJ1-2 TRBV7-7 - TGTGCCAGCAGCCAGGCGTTTGGGGGATCCGACTATGGCTACACCTTC CASSQAFGGSDYGYTF
- TRBJ2-3 TRBV7-9 - TGTGCCAGCAGCTTACCCGGGAGAGCCGAGATGGTCGGCGATACGCAGTATTTT CASSLPGRAEMVGDTQYF
- TRBJ1-1 TRBV6-6 - TGTGCCAGCAGTTATGGGGAGAACACTGAAGCTTTCTTT CASSYGENTEAFF
- TRBJ2-7 TRBV7-6 - TGTGCCAGCAGCTTAGCCGCAGGCTCCTACGAGCAGTACTTC CASSLAAGSYEQYF
- TRBJ2-7 TRBV13 - TGTGCCAGCCGGCGGGGTGGGAGCGAGCAGTACTTC CASRRGGSEQYF
- TRBJ2-7 TRBV27 once TGTGCCAGCAGAACCGTGGTCGGAGACTACGAGCAGTACTTC CASRTVVGDYEQYF
- TRBJ2-7 TRBV6-1 - TGTGCCAGCAGCGTGGGGGACATCTACGAGCAGTACTTC CASSVGDIYEQYF
- TRBJ2-7 TRBV2 - TGTGCCAGCCTTGAGGTCCTAGCGCCCTCCTACGAGCAGTACTTC CASLEVLAPSYEQYF
TRBD2 TRBJ2-7 TRBV27 - TGTGCCAGCAGTTTTAGCGGGGCGGAAGTCGAGCAGTACTTC CASSFSGAEVEQYF
TRBD1 TRBJ1-2 TRBV27 - TGTGCCAGCAGCCGGGACAGGGGGTTCTATGGCTACACCTTC CASSRDRGFYGYTF
TRBD1 TRBJ2-7 TRBV4-2 - TGTGCCAGCAGCCAAGCCGACAGGGGTAACGAGCAGTACTTC CASSQADRGNEQYF
- TRBJ2-7 TRBV27 - TGTGCCAGCAGTTTAAACGGGGCCTCCGAGCAGTACTTC CASSLNGASEQYF
- TRBJ2-7 TRBV7-8 - TGTGCCAGCAGCGAGAACAGGTTTTGGCGGAGTGGCTACGAGCAGTACTTC CASSENRFWRSGYEQYF
TRBD2 TRBJ2-7 TRBV5-4 - TGTGCCAGCAGCTTGGCTAGCGGGAATCTCTACGAGCAGTACTTC CASSLASGNLYEQYF